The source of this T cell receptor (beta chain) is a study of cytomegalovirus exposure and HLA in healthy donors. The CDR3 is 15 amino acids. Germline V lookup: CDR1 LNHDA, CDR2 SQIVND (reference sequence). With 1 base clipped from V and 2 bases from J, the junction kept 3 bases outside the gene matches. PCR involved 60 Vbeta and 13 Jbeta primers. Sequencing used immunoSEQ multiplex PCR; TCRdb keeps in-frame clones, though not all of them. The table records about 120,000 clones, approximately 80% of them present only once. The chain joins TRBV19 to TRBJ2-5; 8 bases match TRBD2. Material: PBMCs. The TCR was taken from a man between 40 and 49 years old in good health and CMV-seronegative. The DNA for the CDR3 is TGTGCCAGTAGTATAGGCGGGGGGCCACAAGAGACCCAGTACTTC. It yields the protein CASSIGGGPQETQYF.